These 3 T cell receptor beta chains were sequenced from one sample in a study of graft-versus-host responses after intestinal transplantation. Clones were read by immunoSEQ multiplex PCR, and TCRdb kept only the in-frame ones, dropping some. The sample lists 20,000 or so clones, approximately 70% seen once, with 8% to 9.5% in the top ten. Intraepithelial and lamina propria lymphocytes were freed from processed graft tissue. This specimen consisted of ileum tissue, obtained around 20 days after intestinal transplant. The receptors stem from a human patient who received an intestinal transplant, so some T cells may come from the graft donor.

This chain joins TRBV6-6 and TRBJ2-7; possibly TRBD2 for D (5 bases). The V end lost 6 bases, the J end lost 5 bases, and 14 bases lay between the germline ends. The CDR3 covers 13 residues. The germline V gene has CDR1 MNHNY and CDR2 SVGAGI (reference sequence). The CDR3 reads CASSRWSGNEQYF. The CDR3, as DNA: TGTGCCAGCAGCCGATGGTCCGGGAACGAGCAGTACTTC.

This rearrangement joins TRBV4-2 to TRBJ1-6; 8 nucleotides line up with TRBD1. Germline lookup yields CDR1 LGHNA and CDR2 YNFKEQ. The ends lost 4 bases at V and 7 bases at J; junction bases unmatched: 12. The CDR3 extends over 17 amino acids. The CDR3 protein is CASSLIQDRGWNSPLHF. The CDR3 bases are TGTGCCAGCAGCCTGATTCAAGACAGGGGCTGGAATTCACCCCTCCACTTT.

This clone was seen once. The rearrangement links TRBV29-1 to TRBJ2-1, with 15 bases matching TRBD2. CDR1 and CDR2 from the germline V gene are SQVTM and ANQGSEA. CDR3 size: 15 residues. The V gene end was trimmed by 7 bases and the J gene end by 10 bases; junction bases not matched to a gene: 11. DNA of the CDR3: TGCAGCGCAATCCCGGGACTAGCGGGAGGAGGGGAGCAGTTCTTC. It is translated as CSAIPGLAGGGEQFF.